This TCR beta chain was sequenced in a study of OX40 agonist ivuxolimab in advanced cancers. Concerning the study at large: Ivuxolimab was a fully human IgG2 agonistic monoclonal antibody targeting the costimulatory receptor OX40 (CD134). Patients were allowed to have had prior anti-PD-1, anti-PD-L1 or anti-CTLA-4 therapy, and approximately 39% of the dose-escalation patients had been treated with checkpoint inhibitors. Intravenous ivuxolimab was administered to patients every 2 weeks at six dose levels: 0.01, 0.1, 0.3, 1.5, 3 and 10 mg/kg. In the dose-escalation cohort, 65% to 85% of patients were male, and the mean age was roughly 60 years with a range of about 20 to 80. The paper covers the monotherapy dose-escalation part of the phase I ivuxolimab trial, which included N ≈ 52 patients. Among the 50 to 55 dose-escalation patients, around 20 had hepatocellular carcinoma, approximately 15 melanoma, 9 renal cell carcinoma and 9 head and neck cancer. Three dose-escalation patients achieved partial responses, one with hepatocellular carcinoma and two with cutaneous melanoma. Peripheral TCRbeta sequencing was intended to test whether TCR sequence diversity was altered and clonal T-cell expansion was caused by ivuxolimab. On the study overall, not on this receptor specifically: In the 0.1-3.0 mg/kg groups, partial responders had among the lowest normalized peripheral clonal expansion, particularly in CD8+ T cells. At doses from 0.1 to 3.0 mg/kg, clonal expansion was seen in both CD4+ and CD8+ blood T cells between baseline and week 6. After ivuxolimab, CD8+ T cells had more expanded clones than CD4+ T cells on average. Low levels of normalized T-cell clonal expansion were also seen in some patients who did not respond. Which antigens the clonally expanded peripheral T cells were specific for was not determined.

For sequencing of the TCRbeta CDR3 region, genomic DNA was extracted from the sorted cells. The immunoSEQ Assay was used to sequence the TCRbeta CDR3 regions. Here the immuneACCESS table is served through TCRdb, limited to in-frame sequences with V and J called. Missing clones are a known gap in these copies; in checked studies unresolved V genes cover under half, and the rest lacks a known reason. For this sample the table gives about 55,000 clones, of which approximately 83% were detected only once. 9.5% to 15% of the sample lies in the top ten. The CDR3 contains 19 residues, cysteine and phenylalanine counted. Only the CDR3 part of the read is kept: 57 bases, read in frame from the first base. The germline V gene encodes CDR1 SEHNR and CDR2 FQNEAQ (reference sequence). The junction shows trimming of 5 bases on V and 2 bases on J, plus 26 bases between the germline ends. With respect to this clone: It lacks a known antigen. Base qualities are not at hand, and no much larger clone is one base apart.

The trial excluded patients who had a history of autoimmune disease or were on systemic immunosuppression. Peripheral blood for TCR sequencing was collected from all dose cohorts at baseline, on cycle 4 day 1, and on cycle 7 day 1. Samples were obtained from an open-label, multicenter, first-in-human phase I dose-escalation trial of ivuxolimab. Adults with locally advanced or metastatic head and neck squamous cell, hepatocellular, melanoma or renal cell carcinoma were enrolled in the trial. Before TCR sequencing, CD4+ T cells and CD8+ T cells were sorted from peripheral blood as separate populations.

The material was CD4+ or CD8+ T cells sorted from blood, obtained in a trial of the OX40 agonist ivuxolimab. Here the chain combines TRBV7-9 and TRBJ2-3; TRBD2 is a weak D gene call, 6 bases matching. This sequence was found in an adult with an advanced solid tumor such as melanoma, head and neck, liver or kidney cancer. The CDR3 region: CASSPASGGSIDPTDTQYF. The DNA reads as follows: TGTGCCAGCAGCCCCGCGAGTGGGGGGTCCATAGACCCCACAGATACGCAGTATTTT.